Shown below are 10 T cell receptor beta chains from a single sample sequenced in a study of blood T cells in healthy people across ages. A second PCR, run for about 6 to 11 cycles, used a sample-barcoded 5' primer plus a J-beta primer mix. MiXCR, applied by TCRdb to the 5' RACE reads, yields one record per CDR3 protein. The sample includes 600,000 to 1,000,000 distinct CDR3 sequences, 58% of them seen just once. The specimen sequenced was blood. These receptors were collected from a man aged 25 to 40 in good health.

This chain joins TRBV5-1 and TRBJ2-5; 8 nucleotides match TRBD1. The junction had 9 bases not matched to a gene; V was cut back by 3 bases and J by 5 bases. This CDR3 spans 15 amino acids. Germline CDR1 reads SGHRS; CDR2 reads YFSETQ. CDR3 in amino acids: CASSSSGTGHETQYF. DNA for the CDR3: TGCGCCAGCAGCTCCTCCGGGACAGGCCATGAGACCCAGTACTTC.

The chain uses TRBV6-1 and TRBJ2-7, with 10 bases identical to TRBD1. The CDR3 covers 14 residues. Germline V gives CDR1 MNHNS, CDR2 SASEGT. V lost 2 bases to trimming and J lost 4 bases; unmatched junction nucleotides: 2. The CDR3 coding sequence is TGTGCCAGCAGTGAAAGGGACAGGGGTTACGAGCAGTACTTC. Protein: CASSERDRGYEQYF.

The chain recombines TRBV20-1 with TRBJ1-6, with TRBD1 matching over 9 bases. The V and J ends lost 2 bases and 10 bases, in that order; junction bases with no gene match: 6. The CDR3 has 14 residues. CDR1 and CDR2 from the germline V gene are DFQATT and SNEGSKA (reference sequence). DNA for the CDR3: TGCAGTGCTAGACCCGGGACAGGGCTATCACCCCTCCACTTT. This translates into CSARPGTGLSPLHF.

The V gene is TRBV28, the J gene TRBJ2-5; tentative D call: TRBD2 (5 bases). This CDR3 has 12 amino acids. Trimming stripped 7 bases from V and 11 bases from J, with 17 bases between. From germline, CDR1 is MDHEN and CDR2 SYDVKM. The CDR3 sequence: CASIWGGWEQYF. CDR3 nucleotides: TGTGCCAGCATTTGGGGTGGGTGGGAGCAGTACTTC.

The chain has TRBV9 and TRBJ2-7, with D tentatively TRBD1 (5 bases). Germline CDR1 SGDLS, CDR2 YYNGEE. V was cut by 3 bases and J by 2 bases, with 12 bases left in between. The CDR3 loop spans 14 amino acids. The CDR3 DNA reads TGTGCCAGCAGCGCGCCAGGGATGCCCTACGAGCAGTACTTC. Protein sequence: CASSAPGMPYEQYF. Filled out from reference TRBV9 and TRBJ2-7, the complete variable domain reads DSGVTQTPKHLITATGQRVTLRCSPRSGDLSVYWYQQSLDQGLQFLIQYYNGEERAKGNILERFSAQQFPDLHSELNLSSLELGDSALYFCASSAPGMPYEQYFGPGTRLTVT.

The CDR3 spells CASRSGTQQYF. The CDR3 DNA sequence: TGCGCCAGCCGCTCCGGGACTCAGCAGTACTTC. The chain employs TRBV10-1 and TRBJ2-5, with a tentative D call TRBD2 (6 bases). V lost 8 bases and J lost 11, with 15 bases in between. This CDR3 region has 11 residues. Germline loops: CDR1 WNHNN, CDR2 SYGVQD (reference sequence).

This clonotype was recorded once. V gene TRBV6-6 combines with J gene TRBJ2-3; D possibly matches TRBD1 or TRBD2 (6 bases each). V was cut by 11 bases and J by 5 bases, with 26 bases left in between. In germline, CDR1 is MNHNY, CDR2 SVGAGI (reference sequence). This CDR3 is 16 amino acids long. CDR3 loop: CAGRRNGGGYGDTQYF. The CDR3 coding sequence is TGTGCCGGGCGAAGGAACGGAGGGGGGTATGGAGATACGCAGTATTTT.

This clonotype has only a few counts. The chain links TRBV6-1 to TRBJ1-5; TRBD1 is a possible D gene (6 bases). The CDR3 has 14 residues. The ends were cut back, 6 bases at V and 7 bases at J, with 16 bases in the middle. Germline V gene lookup returns CDR1 MNHNS and CDR2 SASEGT. This CDR3 reads CASSLIGGGQPQHF. CDR3 sequence (DNA): TGTGCCAGCAGCCTCATCGGAGGGGGACAGCCCCAGCATTTT.

The V and J genes are TRBV29-1 and TRBJ2-1, with 13 nucleotides matching TRBD2. The CDR3 sequence is 21 residues long. J was trimmed by 6 bases and V by 7 bases; bases with no gene match: 27. Germline V gives CDR1 SQVTM, CDR2 ANQGSEA. Written as DNA, the CDR3 is TGCAGCGGACGGGGGTTACCCGGACTAGCGGGAGTGCGGTTTGTCCTCAATGAGCAGTTCTTC. Encoded protein: CSGRGLPGLAGVRFVLNEQFF.

J is TRBJ2-4 and V is TRBV4-3, with 11 bases matching TRBD2. CDR3 length: 17 amino acids. Germline V lookup: CDR1 LGHNA, CDR2 YSLEER. V dropped 0 bases and J dropped 13; count of bases not matched to a gene: 14. CDR3 sequence: CASSQDHVAGGKNEQYF. The CDR3 bases are TGCGCCAGCAGCCAAGATCACGTAGCGGGAGGGAAAAATGAGCAGTACTTC.